Each of the 13 T cell receptor beta chains below was sequenced from the same sample in a study of a mutant IDH1 vaccine in newly diagnosed glioma. Repertoires were generated with immunoSEQ multiplex PCR, while TCRdb's copy carries only in-frame clones and drops some. The sample records 70,000 or so clones, about 83% being singletons. Time point denoted: baseline, week 1 (first vaccination visit). Treatment specified: pre-vaccination baseline after standard-of-care therapy. The sample was peripheral blood mononuclear cells (PBMCs), taken from a glioma patient treated with radiotherapy, temozolomide or both. Every receptor here comes from a woman aged 18-29 years with glioma. Some clones in this sample may be carry-over from other donors' samples.

The rearrangement uses TRBV2 and TRBJ1-5, with D possibly being TRBD1 (6 bases). The CDR3 spans 14 residues. The germline V gene encodes CDR1 SNHLY and CDR2 FYNNEI. V shed 4 bases and J shed 7 bases, with 14 bases lying between them. This CDR3 reads CASSGETGFQPQHF. The DNA for the CDR3 is TGTGCCAGCAGTGGAGAAACAGGGTTCCAGCCCCAGCATTTT.

The chain couples TRBV9 to TRBJ1-1, with 8 bases identical to TRBD1. J gave up 5 bases and V 3 bases, and 18 bases lay outside the gene matches. Germline V gene data show CDR1 as SGDLS and CDR2 as YYNGEE. The CDR3 runs 18 residues. CDR3 protein: CASSAHRDRGGSGTEAFF. For the CDR3, the DNA is TGTGCCAGCAGCGCACACAGAGACAGGGGAGGGTCGGGGACTGAAGCTTTCTTT.

The J gene is TRBJ1-1, the V gene TRBV27, with no clear D. Germline CDR1 and CDR2: MNHEY and SMNVEV (reference sequence). Trimming left V 6 bases short and J 1 base short, with 9 bases between. The CDR3 loop spans 13 amino acids. The CDR3: CASRWKSNTEAFF. In DNA, the CDR3 is TGTGCCAGCAGATGGAAATCGAACACTGAAGCTTTCTTT.

The rearrangement joins TRBV19 to TRBJ1-2; 8 bases align to TRBD1. CDR1 LNHDA and CDR2 SQIVND come from the germline V gene (reference sequence). Unmatched junction bases numbered 9, after V lost 10 bases and J lost 8 bases. The CDR3 has 12 amino acids. DNA of the CDR3: TGTGCCACAACTGACAGGGGCAGAGGCTACACCTTC. Residues: CATTDRGRGYTF.

The rearrangement uses TRBV7-8 and TRBJ2-2, with 8 bases lining up with TRBD2. This CDR3 spans 16 amino acids. Germline V gene sequence: CDR1 SGHVS, CDR2 FQNEAQ. V lost 6 bases and J lost 3; bases outside the gene matches: 9. CDR3: CASRKAGATHTGELFF. The CDR3 nucleotides read TGTGCCAGCAGAAAAGCGGGGGCCACCCACACCGGGGAGCTGTTTTTT.

Here the CDR3 DNA reads TGCAGCGTTGAGTTAGACACGTGGAATGAGCAGTTCTTC. Its protein product is CSVELDTWNEQFF. The J gene is TRBJ2-1, the V gene TRBV29-1; D remains unclear. The CDR3 covers 13 residues. Germline values: CDR1 SQVTM, CDR2 ANQGSEA. Trimming removed 3 bases from V and 7 bases from J, with 13 bases in between.

This clone has a single count. This chain connects TRBV5-6 to TRBJ2-5; D might be TRBD2 (6 bases). The V end was cut by 2 bases, the J end by 2 bases, with 10 bases between. The CDR3 is 14 residues long. Germline loops: CDR1 SGHDT, CDR2 YYEEEE. The CDR3 protein is CASSFWRGQETQYF. The CDR3 coding sequence is TGTGCCAGCAGCTTTTGGCGGGGACAAGAGACCCAGTACTTC.

The V call is TRBV6-5, the J call TRBJ2-2, with a possible D match to TRBD2 (5 bases). V dropped 8 bases and J dropped 6 bases, with 7 bases sitting between them. CDR1 is MNHEY and CDR2 is SVGAGI in the germline V gene. CDR3 size: 11 residues. This CDR3 is CASGSPGELFF. DNA of the CDR3: TGTGCCAGCGGGAGCCCCGGGGAGCTGTTTTTT.

The chain employs TRBV5-4 and TRBJ2-7; the D gene could be TRBD1 or TRBD2 (5 bases each). The CDR3 length is 18 residues. Germline V gene lookup returns CDR1 SGHNT and CDR2 YYREEE (reference sequence). V lost 1 base and J 2 bases, leaving 22 bases between the germline ends. The DNA of the CDR3 is TGTGCCAGCAGCTTGAATATTCCCGGGGCCGGGTACACCTACGAGCAGTACTTC. Translation: CASSLNIPGAGYTYEQYF. Full variable domain (rest looked up from reference TRBV5-4 and TRBJ2-7): ETGVTQSPTHLIKTRGQQVTLRCSSQSGHNTVSWYQQALGQGPQFIFQYYREEENGRGNFPPRFSGLQFPNYSSELNVNALELDDSALYLCASSLNIPGAGYTYEQYFGPGTRLTVT.

The V call is TRBV27, the J call TRBJ1-2; a possible D gene is TRBD1 (5 bases). Deletions cut 0 bases from V and 4 bases from J, with 12 bases between. CDR3 length equals 15 residues. Germline loops: CDR1 MNHEY, CDR2 SMNVEV (reference sequence). CDR3 sequence: CASSLSIRQPYGYTF. As DNA, the CDR3 is TGTGCCAGCAGTTTATCCATTCGACAGCCCTATGGCTACACCTTC.

The chain is built from TRBV30 and TRBJ2-3, with TRBD2 identical over 7 bases. The CDR3 totals 17 residues. Germline V CDR1 and CDR2: GTSNPN, SVGIG (reference sequence). The V segment lost 2 bases and the J segment 0 bases; nucleotides outside the gene matches: 11. Written as DNA, the CDR3 is TGTGCCTGGAGTAAATCGTTGGTTAGCGGGAGCACAGATACGCAGTATTTT. As protein: CAWSKSLVSGSTDTQYF. Full variable domain (remainder filled in from reference TRBV30 and TRBJ2-3): SQTIHQWPATLVQPVGSPLSLECTVEGTSNPNLYWYRQAAGRGLQLLFYSVGIGQISSEVPQNLSASRPQDRQFILSSKKLLLSDSGFYLCAWSKSLVSGSTDTQYFGPGTRLTVL.

The chain couples TRBV25-1 to TRBJ2-3; D ambiguous. V gave up 10 bases and J gave up 7 bases, with 9 bases separating them. In germline, CDR1 is MGHDK, CDR2 SYGVNS. This CDR3 is built from 10 residues. The CDR3 spells CATRGHTQYF. The CDR3 nucleotides are TGTGCCACCCGTGGACATACGCAGTATTTT. Full variable domain (rest looked up from reference TRBV25-1 and TRBJ2-3): EADIYQTPRYLVIGTGKKITLECSQTMGHDKMYWYQQDPGMELHLIHYSYGVNSTEKGDLSSESTVSRIRTEHFPLTLESARPSHTSQYLCATRGHTQYFGPGTRLTVL.

This clone has just one count. The rearrangement joins TRBV29-1 to TRBJ2-1; tentative D call: TRBD2 (6 bases). Germline-derived CDR1 and CDR2 are SQVTM and ANQGSEA. The germline V and J ends were trimmed by 8 bases and 5 bases, with 16 bases remaining between them. The CDR3 contains 13 residues. CDR3 nucleotide sequence: TGCAGCACCCTCAGGACTAACAACAATGAGCAGTTCTTC. Amino acid sequence: CSTLRTNNNEQFF.